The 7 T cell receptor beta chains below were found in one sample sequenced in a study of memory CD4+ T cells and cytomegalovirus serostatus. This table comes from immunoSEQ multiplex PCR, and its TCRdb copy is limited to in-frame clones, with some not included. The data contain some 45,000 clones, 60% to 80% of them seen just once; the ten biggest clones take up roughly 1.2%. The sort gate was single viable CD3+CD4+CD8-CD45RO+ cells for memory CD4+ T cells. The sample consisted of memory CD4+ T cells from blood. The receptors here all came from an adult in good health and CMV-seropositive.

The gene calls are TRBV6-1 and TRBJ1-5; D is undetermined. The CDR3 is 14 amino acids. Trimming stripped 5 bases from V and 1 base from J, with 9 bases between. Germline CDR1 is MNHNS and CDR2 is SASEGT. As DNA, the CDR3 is TGTGCCAGCAGTTCGGGATCCAGCAATCAGCCCCAGCATTTT. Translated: CASSSGSSNQPQHF.

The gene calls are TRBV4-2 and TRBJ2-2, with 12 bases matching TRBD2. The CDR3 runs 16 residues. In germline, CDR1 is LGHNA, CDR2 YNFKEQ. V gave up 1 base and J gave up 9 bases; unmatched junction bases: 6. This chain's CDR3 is CASSQASSGGVRELFF. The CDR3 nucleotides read TGTGCCAGCAGCCAAGCGTCTAGCGGGGGGGTACGGGAGCTGTTTTTT.

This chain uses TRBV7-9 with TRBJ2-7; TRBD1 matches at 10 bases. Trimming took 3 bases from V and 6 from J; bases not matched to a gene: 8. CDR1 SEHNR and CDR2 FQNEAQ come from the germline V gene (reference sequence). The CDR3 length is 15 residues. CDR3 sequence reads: CASSFNRDRGSEQYF. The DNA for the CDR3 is TGTGCCAGCAGCTTCAACCGGGACAGGGGTAGCGAGCAGTACTTC.

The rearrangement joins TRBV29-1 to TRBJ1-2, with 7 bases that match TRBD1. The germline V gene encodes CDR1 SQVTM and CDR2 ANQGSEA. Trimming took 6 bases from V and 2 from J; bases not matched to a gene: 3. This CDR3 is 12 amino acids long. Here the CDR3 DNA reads TGCAGCGTAGGGGGCTCGAACTATGGCTACACCTTC. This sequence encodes CSVGGSNYGYTF.

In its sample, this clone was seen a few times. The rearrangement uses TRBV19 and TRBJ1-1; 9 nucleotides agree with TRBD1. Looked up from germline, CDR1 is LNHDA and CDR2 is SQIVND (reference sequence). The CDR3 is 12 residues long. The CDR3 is CASTVDRGAAFF. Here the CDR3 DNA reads TGTGCGTCTACCGTGGACAGGGGAGCAGCTTTCTTT.

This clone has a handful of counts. The CDR3 reads CASSLTRTDYEQYF. The DNA of the CDR3 is TGTGCCAGCAGCTTAACCAGGACGGACTACGAGCAGTACTTC. The chain links TRBV11-2 to TRBJ2-7; no firm D call. The CDR3 is 14 residues long. Trimming took 2 bases from V and 3 from J, leaving 11 bases between them. Germline values: CDR1 SGHAT, CDR2 FQNNGV.

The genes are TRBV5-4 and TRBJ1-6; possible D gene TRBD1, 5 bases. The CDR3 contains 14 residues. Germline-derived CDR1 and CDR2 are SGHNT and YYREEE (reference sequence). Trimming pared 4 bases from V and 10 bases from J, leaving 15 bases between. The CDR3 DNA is TGTGCCAGCAGCCTCAGGGAGGGACGGTCACCCCTCCACTTT. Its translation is CASSLREGRSPLHF.